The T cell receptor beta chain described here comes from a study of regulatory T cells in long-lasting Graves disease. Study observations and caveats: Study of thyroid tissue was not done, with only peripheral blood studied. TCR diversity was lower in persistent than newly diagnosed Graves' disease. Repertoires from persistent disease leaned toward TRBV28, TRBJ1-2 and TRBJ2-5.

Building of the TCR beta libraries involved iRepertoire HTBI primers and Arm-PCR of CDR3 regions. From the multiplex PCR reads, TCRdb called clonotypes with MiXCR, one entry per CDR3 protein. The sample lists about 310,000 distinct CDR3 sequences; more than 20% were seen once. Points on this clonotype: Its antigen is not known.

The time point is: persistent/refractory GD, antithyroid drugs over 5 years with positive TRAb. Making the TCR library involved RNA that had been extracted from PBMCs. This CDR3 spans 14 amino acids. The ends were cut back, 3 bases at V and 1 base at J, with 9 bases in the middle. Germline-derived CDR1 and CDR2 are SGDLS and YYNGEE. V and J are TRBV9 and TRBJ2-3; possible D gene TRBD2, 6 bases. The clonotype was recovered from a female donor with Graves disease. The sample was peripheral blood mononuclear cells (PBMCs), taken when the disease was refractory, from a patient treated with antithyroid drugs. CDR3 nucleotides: TGTGCCAGCAGCGGGAGGGTGGGCACAGATACGCAGTATTTT. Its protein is CASSGRVGTDTQYF.